Detailed here is one TCR beta chain. Original analysis: Estimation of nucleated cell counts relied on the amplification of reference gene primers. Assay used: immunoSEQ multiplex PCR; TCRdb lists only in-frame clones, some missing. For V, J and clone size, that table is used; D and trimming come from the DNA. The sample yields around 130,000 clones, approximately 90% seen once. The CDR3 sequence is 18 residues long. Germline V gives CDR1 SGHNT, CDR2 YYREEE (reference sequence). V was trimmed by 0 bases and J by 5 bases, leaving 21 bases between them. The data belong to a study of blood T cell repertoires in COVID-19. Study-wide background: Whether acute or convalescent, the COVID-19 samples came from the United States, Italy and Spain. Sources were T cells, B-cell-depleted T cells, or PBMCs; the material itself was cDNA or gDNA.

Sequencing used peripheral blood. This TCR was recovered from a man aged 50-59 years with active or convalescent COVID-19. The chain employs TRBV5-4 and TRBJ2-1; D might be TRBD2 (5 bases). This CDR3 reads CASSLALDRILRNNEQFF. The CDR3, as DNA: TGTGCCAGCAGCTTGGCACTAGACCGCATCCTCCGAAACAATGAGCAGTTCTTC.